The TCR beta chain described here comes from a study of beta chain features in type 1 diabetes. As for the study in general: Analysis included around 110,000,000 sorted cells drawn from all samples. The study's findings and limits: Moderate yet significant TCRB CDR3 shortening was seen in Type 1 diabetes patients in all four CD4+ subsets. Patients' naive, central memory and regulatory TCRB repertoires appeared more alike than those of healthy donors.

The entirety of the isolated RNA underwent reverse transcription, so expressed TCRB transcripts were sequenced. Clones were read by immunoSEQ multiplex PCR, and TCRdb kept only the in-frame ones, dropping some. There are roughly 180,000 clones in the sample; over 6% occur only once, and roughly 0.5% lies in the top ten. Germline CDR1 LNHDA, CDR2 SQIVND (reference sequence). The CDR3 is 13 amino acids. Trimming took 7 bases from V and 7 from J; bases not matched to a gene: 6. This clone came up a few times. Its antigen is undetermined. The sequencing input was central memory CD4+ T cells from blood. The sequence was obtained from a man between 18 and 29 years old with type 1 diabetes. The chain joins TRBV19 to TRBJ1-5, with TRBD1 matching 8 bases. CDR3 nucleotides: TGTGCCAGTAACACCTACAGGGGGCAGCCCCAGCATTTT. Residues: CASNTYRGQPQHF.